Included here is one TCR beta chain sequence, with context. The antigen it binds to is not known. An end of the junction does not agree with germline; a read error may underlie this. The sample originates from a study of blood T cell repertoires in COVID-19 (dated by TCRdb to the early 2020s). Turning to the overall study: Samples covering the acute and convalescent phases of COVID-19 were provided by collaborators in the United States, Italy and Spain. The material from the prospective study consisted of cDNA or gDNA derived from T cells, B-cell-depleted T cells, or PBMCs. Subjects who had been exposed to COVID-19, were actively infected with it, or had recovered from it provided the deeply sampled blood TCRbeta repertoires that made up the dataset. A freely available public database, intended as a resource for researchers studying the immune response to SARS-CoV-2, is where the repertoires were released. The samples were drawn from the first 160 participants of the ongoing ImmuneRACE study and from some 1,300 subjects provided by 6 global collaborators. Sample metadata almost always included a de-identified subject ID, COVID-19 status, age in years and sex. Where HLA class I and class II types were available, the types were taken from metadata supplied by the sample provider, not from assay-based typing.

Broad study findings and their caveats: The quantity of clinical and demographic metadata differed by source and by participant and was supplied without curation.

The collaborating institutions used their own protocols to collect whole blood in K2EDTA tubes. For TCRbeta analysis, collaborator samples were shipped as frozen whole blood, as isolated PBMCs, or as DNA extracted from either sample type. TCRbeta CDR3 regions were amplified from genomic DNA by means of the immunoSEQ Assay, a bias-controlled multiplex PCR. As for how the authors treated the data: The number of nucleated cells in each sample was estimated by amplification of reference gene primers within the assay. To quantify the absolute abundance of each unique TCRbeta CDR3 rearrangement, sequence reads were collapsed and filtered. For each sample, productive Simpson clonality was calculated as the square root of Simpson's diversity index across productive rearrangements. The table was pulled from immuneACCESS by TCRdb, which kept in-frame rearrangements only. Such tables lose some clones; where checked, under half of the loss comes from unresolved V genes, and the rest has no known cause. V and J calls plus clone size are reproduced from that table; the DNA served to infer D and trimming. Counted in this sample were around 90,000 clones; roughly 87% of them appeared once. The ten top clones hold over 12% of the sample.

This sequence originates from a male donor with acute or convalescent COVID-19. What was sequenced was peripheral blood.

The nucleotide sequence reads as follows: TGTGCCAGCAGTCAGTCAACAGGGGTTGATGGCCACACCTTC. Its amino acids are CASSQSTGVDGHTF. The sequence joins TRBV27 to TRBJ1-2, with 7 bases matching TRBD1. The CDR3 contains 14 residues, cysteine and phenylalanine counted. This entry keeps only the CDR3 DNA: 42 bases, framed from base 1. Per the germline V gene (reference sequence), MNHEY is the CDR1 and SMNVEV is the CDR2.